The 8 T cell receptor beta chains below were found in one sample sequenced in a study of T cell responses to AZD1222 COVID-19 vaccine. Assay: immunoSEQ multiplex PCR; the TCRdb copy retains only in-frame clones and omits some. This sample has about 88,000 clones; about 90% occur once, and the top ten carry around 5%. Specimen: peripheral blood, collected on day 0 of AZD1222 vaccination. Receptors were obtained from an adult in good health.

This chain links TRBV4-3 with TRBJ2-1; tentative D call: TRBD1 (5 bases). Germline V gene data show CDR1 as LGHNA and CDR2 as YSLEER. CDR3 size: 17 residues. Trimming removed 0 bases from V and 8 bases from J, with 20 bases in between. CDR3 sequence (DNA): TGCGCCAGCAGCCAAGATACAGCAGGGTCGGATTATGATGAGCAGTTCTTC. Translated, it gives CASSQDTAGSDYDEQFF.

The chain joins TRBV28 to TRBJ1-6; D possibly corresponds to TRBD1 (5 bases). The CDR3 contains 18 residues. Germline CDR1 reads MDHEN; CDR2 reads SYDVKM. With 4 bases removed from V and 6 bases from J, the gap between germline ends came to 22 bases. The DNA of the CDR3 is TGTGCCAGCAGTTCCCGACTCGGGAACCTGGGGGGTAATTCACCCCTCCACTTT. As protein: CASSSRLGNLGGNSPLHF.

The gene calls are TRBV2 and TRBJ2-7; D is perhaps TRBD2 (6 bases). Germline V CDR1 and CDR2: SNHLY, FYNNEI. The CDR3 extends over 14 amino acids. V was clipped by 4 bases and J by 2 bases, with 12 bases between them. This chain's CDR3 is CASSGVLATYEQYF. The CDR3 bases are TGTGCCAGCAGTGGGGTTCTAGCGACCTACGAGCAGTACTTC.

V gene TRBV14 combines with J gene TRBJ2-1; D remains unclear. CDR3 length equals 15 residues. Germline V CDR1 and CDR2: SGHDN, FVKESK. V dropped 3 bases and J dropped 0 bases, with 9 bases sitting between them. CDR3 DNA: TGTGCCAGCAGCCAGAACATTGGCTCCTACAATGAGCAGTTCTTC. Its protein is CASSQNIGSYNEQFF.

This clone was detected a few times. The chain carries TRBV9 and TRBJ1-5, with a possible D match to TRBD1 (5 bases). With 1 base removed from V and 6 bases from J, the gap between germline ends came to 14 bases. The germline V gene has CDR1 SGDLS and CDR2 YYNGEE. The CDR3 spans 15 residues. CDR3 protein: CASSVHPGPGQPQHF. The CDR3 bases are TGTGCCAGCAGCGTACACCCAGGGCCGGGTCAGCCCCAGCATTTT.

The genes are TRBV7-3 and TRBJ1-2; no firm D call. This CDR3 is 13 amino acids long. Trimming cost V 5 bases and J 6 bases, with 13 bases left between them. CDR1 is SGHTA and CDR2 is FQGTGA in the germline V gene. The CDR3 is CASSTSGGDGYTF. As DNA, the CDR3 is TGTGCCAGCAGCACATCAGGAGGAGATGGCTACACCTTC.

Only a few counts were recorded for this clone. The gene calls are TRBV5-1 and TRBJ2-3; unclear D gene. Trimming removed 0 bases at V and 5 bases at J, with 16 bases between. The CDR3 extends over 16 amino acids. Germline CDR1 SGHRS, CDR2 YFSETQ. This chain's CDR3 is CASSLGASRTGDTQYF. The CDR3, as DNA: TGCGCCAGCAGCTTGGGCGCCTCGAGGACCGGAGATACGCAGTATTTT. Drawing the rest from reference TRBV5-1 and TRBJ2-3, the complete variable domain is KAGVTQTPRYLIKTRGQQVTLSCSPISGHRSVSWYQQTPGQGLQFLFEYFSETQRNKGNFPGRFSGRQFSNSRSEMNVSTLELGDSALYLCASSLGASRTGDTQYFGPGTRLTVL.

The CDR3 coding sequence is TGTGCCAGCAGGGGGGAGCGGAGCTCCTACAATGAGCAGTTCTTC. It encodes CASRGERSSYNEQFF. V gene TRBV6-5 combines with J gene TRBJ2-1; D may match TRBD1 or TRBD2 (5 bases each). Germline values: CDR1 MNHEY, CDR2 SVGAGI. The CDR3 is 15 amino acids. The V end lost 6 bases, the J end lost 0 bases, and 12 bases lay between the germline ends.